This is a list of T cell receptor beta chains from one sample in a study of control samples from healthy donors and cancer patients. TCRdb's copy holds only in-frame clones and misses some; the assay was immunoSEQ multiplex PCR. The repertoire includes 75,000 to 95,000 clones, about 81% of them detected once, and under 50% sits in the top ten. Material: PBMCs. The source is a man between 65 and 85 years old with lung cancer. CDR3s include the opening cysteine and the closing phenylalanine or tryptophan. Clone size is stated in some rows and not others, as once, few, many or a class when expanded.

j_call	clone_size	v_call	cdr3_aa
TRBJ1-2	NA	TRBV27	CASSHRQGLSNGYTF
TRBJ2-3	NA	TRBV7-3	CASRPAGGRFPDTQYF
TRBJ2-1	NA	TRBV6-1	CASSEEGYEQFF
TRBJ2-7	NA	TRBV10-1	CASSDRGTAYEQYF
TRBJ2-4	few	TRBV5-1	CASSLEGVPIQYF
TRBJ2-3	NA	TRBV12-3/TRBV12-4	CASSFIDTQYF
TRBJ1-1	NA	TRBV12-3/TRBV12-4	CASVKGNTAFF
TRBJ2-1	NA	TRBV6-5	CASTQQPSYNEQFF
TRBJ2-5	NA	TRBV30	CAWSVWGGQETQYF
TRBJ2-6	NA	TRBV9	CASSRSGANVLTF
TRBJ2-3	NA	TRBV11-2	CASSFGGAPSTDTQYF
TRBJ1-4	NA	TRBV4-2	CASSTRQVNEKLFF
TRBJ2-2	NA	TRBV9	CASTRTGQGNTGELFF
TRBJ1-1	NA	TRBV11-2	CASSLPTGSTEAFF
TRBJ2-1	NA	TRBV7-9	CASSLVEGSEQFF
TRBJ1-5	NA	TRBV12-5	CASLPGRGNQPQHF
TRBJ2-3	once	TRBV19	CASSIAGGDTQYF
TRBJ1-2	many	TRBV6-5	CASTSPHQGVHGYTF
TRBJ1-5	NA	TRBV24-1	CATSEGQGPNQPQHF
TRBJ2-3	NA	TRBV19	CASRGGTASTDTQYF
TRBJ2-7	NA	TRBV19	CASSIAGGKGSYEQYF
TRBJ1-1	NA	TRBV6-5	CASSYLLGTEAFF
TRBJ2-3	NA	TRBV7-3	CASSPQLAGGPDTQYF
TRBJ2-2	NA	TRBV9	CASSIYRAGTANTGELFF
TRBJ2-7	NA	TRBV5-5	CASSWRQGYEQYF
TRBJ2-1	NA	TRBV2	CASSEKTVYNEQFF
TRBJ2-7	NA	TRBV5-6	CASSWGDRRLREQYF
TRBJ2-7	NA	TRBV11-1	CASSLVTSIGYEQYF
TRBJ1-3	NA	TRBV5-8	CASSQGQVGNTIYF
TRBJ2-1	NA	TRBV27	CASRFLAGAYNEQFF
TRBJ2-7	NA	TRBV7-6	CASSLGASGGADEQYF
TRBJ2-2	NA	TRBV20-1	CSASRTGELFF
TRBJ2-1	NA	TRBV9	CASSVVWFLAGGQNEQFF
TRBJ1-2	NA	TRBV19	CASSIWGYGYTF
TRBJ1-4	NA	TRBV18	CASSPGGDRIREKLFF
TRBJ1-5	NA	TRBV28	CASSRQGDIGPQHF
TRBJ2-7	NA	TRBV19	CASSIRRGEQYF
TRBJ2-7	NA	TRBV5-5	CASSLDLLIREQYF
TRBJ1-2	NA	TRBV30	CAWSTPGTSSNYGYTF
TRBJ2-1	NA	TRBV7-9	CASSLLSTLNEQFF
TRBJ1-1	NA	TRBV9	CASSGTTGNTEAFF
TRBJ1-5	NA	TRBV6-1	CASSEARGYQPQHF
TRBJ1-5	NA	TRBV10-3	CAIGGTVDGTQHF
TRBJ2-3	NA	TRBV7-6	CASSHGLAGTNTQYF
TRBJ1-1	NA	TRBV19	CASSMVRGRAEAFF
TRBJ1-2	NA	TRBV30	CAWSLSIGGYTF
TRBJ2-7	NA	TRBV4-3	CASSQDQGEFYEQYF
TRBJ2-5	NA	TRBV9	CASSVDRLQETQYF
TRBJ1-2	NA	TRBV27	CASSSRDRGYGYTF
TRBJ2-2	NA	TRBV5-1	CASQLVLQGTGELFF
TRBJ1-1	NA	TRBV19	CASAQDTEAFF
TRBJ2-7	NA	TRBV11-2	CASSLASLTAVRDEQYF
TRBJ2-2	NA	TRBV7-8	CASSLVQGLAGGRRTGELFF
TRBJ2-4	NA	TRBV28	CATDRDRGNIQYF
TRBJ1-4	NA	TRBV4-1	CASSANRAWNEKLFF
TRBJ1-1	NA	TRBV9	CASSRQGGSTEAFF
TRBJ1-3	NA	TRBV29-1	CSVTTGLSGNTIYF
TRBJ1-3	once	TRBV9	CASSLTTAVSGNTIYF
TRBJ1-1	NA	TRBV5-1	CASSRRAAMNTEAFF